Reported below is one TCR beta chain. The sample originates from a study of T cell responses to AZD1222 COVID-19 vaccine. Only in-frame clones appear in the TCRdb table, and some are missing; sequencing was by immunoSEQ multiplex PCR. This table holds approximately 150,000 clones, over 75% found once. The CDR3 loop spans 17 amino acids. The junction had 12 bases not matched to a gene; V was cut back by 5 bases and J by 6 bases. Germline assignment: CDR1 SEHNR and CDR2 FQNEAQ (reference sequence). This clonotype was obtained from an adult who received the MenACWY meningococcal vaccine as a control. Sequenced here: peripheral blood, sampled 28 days after the second dose of the MenACWY control vaccine. The J gene is TRBJ2-3, the V gene TRBV7-9, with TRBD1 matching 12 bases. CDR3 protein: CASSLMGQGAISDTQYF. Here the CDR3 DNA reads TGTGCCAGCAGCCTCATGGGACAGGGGGCTATTTCGGATACGCAGTATTTT.